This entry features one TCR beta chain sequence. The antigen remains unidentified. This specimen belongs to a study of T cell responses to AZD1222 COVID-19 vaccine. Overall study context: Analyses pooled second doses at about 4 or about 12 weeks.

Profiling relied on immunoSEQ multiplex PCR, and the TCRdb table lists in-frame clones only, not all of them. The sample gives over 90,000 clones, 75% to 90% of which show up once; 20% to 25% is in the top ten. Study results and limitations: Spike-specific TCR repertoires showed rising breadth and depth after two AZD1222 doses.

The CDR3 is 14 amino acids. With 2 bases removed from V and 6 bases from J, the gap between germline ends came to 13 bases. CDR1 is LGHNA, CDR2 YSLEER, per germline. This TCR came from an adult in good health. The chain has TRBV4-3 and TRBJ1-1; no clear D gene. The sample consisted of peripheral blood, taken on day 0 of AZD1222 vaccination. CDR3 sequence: CASSQPGRLAEAFF. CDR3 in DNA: TGCGCCAGCAGCCAACCCGGACGCCTCGCTGAAGCTTTCTTT.